Each of the 30 T cell receptor beta chains below was sequenced from the same sample in a study of T cell repertoires in cytomegalovirus infection. MiXCR, run by TCRdb on the reads, gives a single entry per CDR3 protein. The data show fewer than 550,000 distinct CDR3 sequences, approximately 32% seen once. The source material was PBMCs. The receptors were sampled from a human donor in good health (CMV status not recorded). Some clones in this sample may be carry-over from other donors' samples.

This chain joins TRBV6-5 and TRBJ2-7; unclear D gene. The V end lost 4 bases, the J end lost 5 bases, and 15 bases lay between the germline ends. Germline CDR1 reads MNHEY; CDR2 reads SVGAGI. The CDR3 has 14 residues. The CDR3 region is CASSSAGVEHEQYF. The CDR3 bases are TGTGCCAGCAGTTCCGCCGGAGTGGAGCACGAGCAGTACTTC.

This clonotype showed up many times. The V and J genes are TRBV7-2 and TRBJ1-4; unclear D gene. Germline-derived CDR1 and CDR2 are SGHTA and FQGNSA. V was shortened by 6 bases and J by 8 bases, with 22 bases between the two germline ends. CDR3 length: 16 residues. In DNA form, the CDR3 reads TGTGCCAGCAGTCGCCGGGCATACAATACGAGGGAAAAACTGTTTTTT. It codes for CASSRRAYNTREKLFF.

The CDR3 is CASIPNRKVGGQPQHF. The CDR3 DNA follows: TGTGCCAGTATCCCCAATAGGAAGGTCGGAGGCCAGCCCCAGCATTTT. This chain uses TRBV19 with TRBJ1-5; D unclear. The CDR3 is 16 residues long. CDR1 and CDR2 from the germline V gene are LNHDA and SQIVND (reference sequence). V was shortened by 7 bases and J by 7 bases, with 23 bases between the two germline ends. Combining the CDR3 with reference TRBV19 and TRBJ1-5 gives the whole variable domain DGGITQSPKYLFRKEGQNVTLSCEQNLNHDAMYWYRQDPGQGLRLIYYSQIVNDFQKGDIAEGYSVSREKKESFPLTVTSAQKNPTAFYLCASIPNRKVGGQPQHFGDGTRLSIL.

The chain has TRBV7-9 and TRBJ2-3; D gene uncertain. Between the trimmed V and J ends, which lost 5 bases and 5 bases, there was a span of 17 bases. The V gene's germline CDR1 is SEHNR and CDR2 FQNEAQ (reference sequence). The CDR3 spans 15 residues. CDR3 sequence: CASSNREAVGDTQYF. CDR3 DNA sequence: TGTGCCAGCAGCAATAGAGAGGCGGTAGGAGATACGCAGTATTTT.

In regard to this clonotype: The junction and the germline gene differ at one end; a read error may be behind it. This chain links TRBV6-1 with TRBJ2-3; TRBD1 agrees at 8 bases. Germline CDR1 is MNHNS and CDR2 is SASEGT. CDR3 length: 15 amino acids. CDR3 sequence reads: CARSEPDRAGDTQYF. Here the CDR3 DNA reads TGTGCCAGAAGTGAACCGGACAGGGCGGGAGATACGCAGTATTTT.

V is TRBV5-1 and J is TRBJ2-7; a possible D gene is TRBD1 (6 bases). Germline V CDR1 and CDR2: SGHRS, YFSETQ. CDR3 length: 12 amino acids. The V end lost 5 bases, the J end lost 6 bases, and 12 bases lay between the germline ends. The chain's CDR3 is CASRRTQGEQYF. The CDR3 DNA is TGCGCCAGCAGGAGGACACAGGGCGAGCAGTACTTC.

This chain joins TRBV6-5 and TRBJ2-7, with a possible D match to TRBD1 (6 bases). Germline CDR1 and CDR2: MNHEY and SVGAGI. Trimming cost V 6 bases and J 6 bases, with 15 bases left between them. The CDR3 is made up of 13 amino acids. CDR3: CASSTYRDREQYF. In DNA form, the CDR3 reads TGTGCCAGCAGCACGTACAGGGACCGCGAGCAGTACTTC.

This clonotype was seen many times. The genes are TRBV7-2 and TRBJ2-7; 7 nucleotides agree with TRBD2. Per germline, CDR1 SGHTA and CDR2 FQGNSA. After removal of 1 base from V and 9 bases from J, the junction contained 12 bases not matched to a gene. The CDR3 runs 15 residues. The CDR3 loop reads CASSLGGGLHVGQYF. The CDR3, as DNA: TGTGCCAGCAGCTTAGGGGGGGGTCTCCACGTCGGGCAGTACTTC.

The chain is built from TRBV19 and TRBJ2-3; 13 bases are a match to TRBD2. The trim removed 1 base at V and 6 bases at J, leaving 7 bases unmatched. The length of the CDR3 is 17 residues. Germline lookup yields CDR1 LNHDA and CDR2 SQIVND (reference sequence). The CDR3 nucleotides are TGTGCCAGTAGTATAGCGGGACTAGCGGGGACACACGATACGCAGTATTTT. This sequence encodes CASSIAGLAGTHDTQYF.

This chain uses TRBV24-1 with TRBJ2-7; 7 bases agree with TRBD2. Germline V gives CDR1 KGHDR, CDR2 SFDVKD. V lost 9 bases, J lost 0 bases, and 4 bases stayed unmatched. This CDR3 has 13 residues. CDR3 sequence: CATRAGDSYEQYF. Written as DNA, the CDR3 is TGTGCCACCCGGGCGGGGGACTCCTACGAGCAGTACTTC.

The chain combines TRBV11-3 with TRBJ1-2; D is uncertain. V shed 3 bases and J shed 6 bases, with 14 bases lying between them. Per the germline V gene, CDR1 is SGHNT and CDR2 is YENEEA. The length of the CDR3 is 14 residues. The CDR3 bases are TGTGCCAGCAGCTTGGGTTCTTTCGGGGATGGCTACACCTTC. Amino acid sequence: CASSLGSFGDGYTF.

This clonotype has a count of ten or more. The V and J genes are TRBV20-1 and TRBJ1-5; possible D gene TRBD1, 6 bases. V lost 0 bases and J 7 bases, leaving 16 bases between the germline ends. Germline-derived CDR1 and CDR2 are DFQATT and SNEGSKA (reference sequence). The length of the CDR3 is 15 residues. In DNA form, the CDR3 reads TGCAGTGCTAGAGATCGCAGGGGCGGTGGCCAGCCCCAGCATTTT. It specifies CSARDRRGGGQPQHF.

Comments on this clonotype: Just one base apart from a much larger clone, this may be a read error. Because the CDR3's place on the DNA is in doubt, the DNA is left out and the CDR3 is given as listed by TCRdb. The V gene is TRBV28, the J gene TRBJ1-5. The CDR3 is 13 residues long, counting both termini. Germline V lookup: CDR1 MDHEN, CDR2 SYDVKM. The chain's CDR3 is CASSPLWDQPQHF.

The J gene is TRBJ1-1, the V gene TRBV4-1; 7 bases match TRBD1. This CDR3 spans 16 amino acids. The V gene's germline CDR1 is MGHRA and CDR2 YSYEKL. V was pared by 3 bases and J by 2 bases, with 9 bases of the junction left unmatched. The CDR3 DNA sequence: TGCGCCAGCAGCCACCCGACAGGGCCCGCAAACACTGAAGCTTTCTTT. Amino acid sequence: CASSHPTGPANTEAFF.

This clonotype was found a few times. The chain combines TRBV7-6 with TRBJ2-2, with TRBD1 matching over 8 bases. V was clipped by 3 bases and J by 4 bases; unmatched bases: 7. The CDR3 runs to 16 residues. Germline assignment: CDR1 SGHVS and CDR2 FNYEAQ. The CDR3 loop is CASSFRQGSVTGELFF. CDR3 sequence (DNA): TGTGCCAGCAGCTTTCGACAGGGGTCGGTCACCGGGGAGCTGTTTTTT.

Ten or more counts support this clonotype. This chain joins TRBV7-8 and TRBJ2-2; 9 bases are shared with TRBD1. This CDR3 is 16 amino acids long. Germline V gives CDR1 SGHVS, CDR2 FQNEAQ. V lost 4 bases to trimming and J lost 6 bases; unmatched junction nucleotides: 9. CDR3 DNA sequence: TGTGCCAGCAGCTCTATACTGGGACAGGGATCCGGGGAGCTGTTTTTT. The encoded protein is CASSSILGQGSGELFF.

As concerns this clonotype: This may stem from a read error, because a much larger clone lies one nucleotide away. In this CDR3 the conserved last residue, phenylalanine or tryptophan, is missing, so a read error is likely. The CDR3 sequence is CASSSRTGFYGYTL. The DNA of the CDR3 is TGTGCCAGCAGCTCCCGCACAGGGTTCTATGGCTACACCCTC. This chain connects TRBV7-2 to TRBJ1-2; D possibly corresponds to TRBD1 (6 bases). CDR1 and CDR2 from the germline V gene are SGHTA and FQGNSA. The CDR3 is 14 residues long. The germline V and J ends were trimmed by 4 bases and 4 bases, with 13 bases remaining between them.

The chain links TRBV5-1 to TRBJ2-5; no clear D. The CDR3 covers 14 residues. Germline V gene sequence: CDR1 SGHRS, CDR2 YFSETQ. Trimming took 2 bases from V and 2 from J, leaving 10 bases between them. This CDR3 reads CASSFQTSQETQYF. CDR3 in DNA: TGCGCCAGCAGCTTTCAGACAAGTCAAGAGACCCAGTACTTC.

Here the CDR3 reads CASSQGQSAWEQYF. The CDR3 coding sequence is TGCGCCAGCAGCCAGGGACAAAGTGCGTGGGAGCAGTACTTC. The chain combines TRBV4-1 with TRBJ2-7; possible D gene TRBD1, 6 bases. Germline CDR1 MGHRA, CDR2 YSYEKL. CDR3 size: 14 residues. V was clipped by 3 bases and J by 7 bases, with 16 bases between them.

This clonotype showed up many times. The chain recombines TRBV7-8 with TRBJ2-7; TRBD1 aligns across 9 bases. V was pared by 5 bases and J by 5 bases, with 10 bases of the junction left unmatched. This CDR3 region has 15 residues. Looked up from germline, CDR1 is SGHVS and CDR2 is FQNEAQ. The CDR3 here is CASSTRTGVIDEQYF. Written as DNA, the CDR3 is TGTGCCAGCAGCACCAGGACAGGGGTTATCGACGAGCAGTACTTC.

This clonotype was detected a few times. It may be a read error: a sequence one base away is much more abundant. The chain employs TRBV7-8 and TRBJ1-1, with TRBD1 matching 7 bases. Germline assignment: CDR1 SGHVS and CDR2 FQNEAQ. This CDR3 region has 13 residues. The CDR3 loop reads CASSQAGGTEDFF. The CDR3 region has the DNA TGTGCCAGCAGCCAAGCAGGGGGGACTGAAGATTTCTTT.

The chain carries TRBV28 and TRBJ2-5, with 11 bases aligning to TRBD1. From germline, CDR1 is MDHEN and CDR2 SYDVKM. The junction had 7 bases not matched to a gene; V was cut back by 2 bases and J by 2 bases. The CDR3 runs 17 residues. The CDR3, as DNA: TGTGCCAGCAGTTTACCTAAGGACAGGGGGCGGCAAGAGACCCAGTACTTC. Its translation is CASSLPKDRGRQETQYF.

This clonotype was seen only a few times. The chain carries TRBV7-2 and TRBJ2-5; D may be TRBD1 (6 bases). The CDR3 sequence is 16 residues long. The V gene's germline CDR1 is SGHTA and CDR2 FQGNSA. Trimming left V 1 base short and J 3 bases short, with 15 bases between. CDR3 amino acids: CASSLVFRGFEETQYF. For the CDR3, the DNA is TGTGCCAGCAGCTTAGTGTTCAGGGGTTTCGAAGAGACCCAGTACTTC.

This clonotype was recorded at least ten times. The chain recombines TRBV11-2 with TRBJ2-4; D is uncertain. From germline, CDR1 is SGHAT and CDR2 FQNNGV. Between the trimmed V and J ends, which lost 1 base and 0 bases, there was a span of 16 bases. The CDR3 spans 18 residues. As DNA, the CDR3 is TGTGCCAGCAGCTTAGCCGTGGGAACCCCCTTAGCCAAAAACATTCAGTACTTC. Its protein is CASSLAVGTPLAKNIQYF.

J is TRBJ2-6 and V is TRBV6-6; D is uncertain. CDR3 length: 14 residues. Trimming took 7 bases from V and 0 from J, leaving 7 bases between them. Per germline, CDR1 MNHNY and CDR2 SVGAGI (reference sequence). The CDR3 coding sequence is TGTGCCAGCACCGAACACTCTGGGGCCAACGTCCTGACTTTC. Its protein is CASTEHSGANVLTF.

This clonotype has a count of ten or more. J is TRBJ2-5 and V is TRBV7-6, with a tentative D call TRBD2 (6 bases). Germline CDR1 is SGHVS and CDR2 is FNYEAQ. The V gene lost 5 bases and the J gene lost 5 bases, with 15 bases spanning the gap. The CDR3 consists of 14 residues. CDR3 amino acids: CASSPLVGGETQYF. In DNA, the CDR3 is TGTGCCAGCAGCCCCCTTGTCGGGGGTGAGACCCAGTACTTC. Using reference TRBV7-6 and TRBJ2-5 for the parts outside the CDR3, the full variable domain is GAGVSQSPRYKVTKRGQDVALRCDPISGHVSLYWYRQALGQGPEFLTYFNYEAQQDKSGLPNDRFSAERPEGSISTLTIQRTEQRDSAMYRCASSPLVGGETQYFGPGTRLLVL.

The rearrangement uses TRBV13 and TRBJ1-5; D is ambiguous. Trimming left V 8 bases short and J 2 bases short, with 1 base between. The CDR3 spans 10 residues. Germline V gene lookup returns CDR1 PRHDT and CDR2 FYEKMQ (reference sequence). CDR3 sequence reads: CASRNQPQHF. Here the CDR3 DNA reads TGTGCCAGCCGCAATCAGCCCCAGCATTTT. Full variable domain (remainder filled in from reference TRBV13 and TRBJ1-5): AAGVIQSPRHLIKEKRETATLKCYPIPRHDTVYWYQQGPGQDPQFLISFYEKMQSDKGSIPDRFSAQQFSDYHSELNMSSLELGDSALYFCASRNQPQHFGDGTRLSIL.

This clonotype occurred a few times. This rearrangement joins TRBV4-1 to TRBJ1-2; D gene uncertain. Germline values: CDR1 MGHRA, CDR2 YSYEKL. The CDR3 loop spans 15 amino acids. V was clipped by 4 bases and J by 2 bases, with 14 bases between them. The CDR3 coding sequence is TGCGCCAGCAGCCCGGCCGCATCAGAAAACTATGGCTACACCTTC. It translates to CASSPAASENYGYTF.

Ten or more counts support this clonotype. The chain has TRBV12-3 or TRBV12-4 and TRBJ2-7, with 9 positions matching TRBD2. This CDR3 is 15 amino acids long. Unmatched junction bases numbered 12, after V lost 6 bases and J lost 6 bases. The DNA for the CDR3 is TGTGCCAGCAGGCTCACAAGCGGGGGGACCCGCGAGCAGTACTTC. This translates into CASRLTSGGTREQYF.

This clonotype was seen more than once but under ten times. The junction and the germline gene differ at one end; a read error may be behind it. The CDR3 region is CASSPRVNTEACF. The DNA of the CDR3 is TGTGCCAGCAGCCCCAGGGTGAACACTGAAGCTTGCTTT. The V gene is TRBV7-9, the J gene TRBJ1-1; weak D call: TRBD1 (5 bases). The CDR3 totals 13 residues. CDR1 SEHNR and CDR2 FQNEAQ come from the germline V gene (reference sequence).